This TCR beta chain was identified during a study of OX40 agonist ivuxolimab in advanced cancers. The CDR3 is 16 amino acids. Germline CDR1 is SGHNT and CDR2 is YYREEE (reference sequence). The J segment lost 5 bases and the V segment lost 0 bases, leaving 9 bases of the junction unmatched. Worth noting for this clone: What it recognizes is unknown.

The protocol was immunoSEQ multiplex PCR, while the TCRdb copy is restricted to in-frame clones and leaves out a portion. The data show 60,000 to 80,000 clones, roughly 77% seen once. Study-level findings and limits: Averaging showed that CD8+ T cells had more expanded clones than CD4+ did. CD4+ and CD8+ T cells in blood underwent clonal expansion by week 6 at 0.1 to 3.0 mg/kg. The authors also found low normalized T-cell clonal expansion in some nonresponders.

Prior autoimmune disease or systemic immunosuppression barred patients. The J gene is TRBJ2-5, the V gene TRBV5-4, with TRBD2 matching 8 bases. This TCR was recovered from an adult with an advanced solid tumor such as melanoma, head and neck, liver or kidney cancer. The source was CD4+ or CD8+ T cells sorted from blood, collected in a trial of the OX40 agonist ivuxolimab. In DNA form, the CDR3 reads TGTGCCAGCAGCTTGGCTCTCCGAGCGGGAGTTGAGACCCAGTACTTC. This codes for CASSLALRAGVETQYF.